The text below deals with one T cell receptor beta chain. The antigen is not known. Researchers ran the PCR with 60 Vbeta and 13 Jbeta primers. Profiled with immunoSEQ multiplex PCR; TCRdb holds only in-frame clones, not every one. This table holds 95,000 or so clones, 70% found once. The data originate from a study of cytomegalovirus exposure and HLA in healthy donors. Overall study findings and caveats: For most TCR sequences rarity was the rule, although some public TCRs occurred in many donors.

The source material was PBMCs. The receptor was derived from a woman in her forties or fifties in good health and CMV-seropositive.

The CDR3 nucleotides read TGTGCCAGCAGTCGCTCCGGAGGGGACAGGGGTATCCACGAGCAGTACTTC. Residues: CASSRSGGDRGIHEQYF. V gene TRBV27 combines with J gene TRBJ2-7; TRBD1 agrees at 10 bases. The V and J ends lost 5 bases and 5 bases, in that order; junction bases with no gene match: 15. Per germline, CDR1 MNHEY and CDR2 SMNVEV (reference sequence). The CDR3 consists of 17 residues.